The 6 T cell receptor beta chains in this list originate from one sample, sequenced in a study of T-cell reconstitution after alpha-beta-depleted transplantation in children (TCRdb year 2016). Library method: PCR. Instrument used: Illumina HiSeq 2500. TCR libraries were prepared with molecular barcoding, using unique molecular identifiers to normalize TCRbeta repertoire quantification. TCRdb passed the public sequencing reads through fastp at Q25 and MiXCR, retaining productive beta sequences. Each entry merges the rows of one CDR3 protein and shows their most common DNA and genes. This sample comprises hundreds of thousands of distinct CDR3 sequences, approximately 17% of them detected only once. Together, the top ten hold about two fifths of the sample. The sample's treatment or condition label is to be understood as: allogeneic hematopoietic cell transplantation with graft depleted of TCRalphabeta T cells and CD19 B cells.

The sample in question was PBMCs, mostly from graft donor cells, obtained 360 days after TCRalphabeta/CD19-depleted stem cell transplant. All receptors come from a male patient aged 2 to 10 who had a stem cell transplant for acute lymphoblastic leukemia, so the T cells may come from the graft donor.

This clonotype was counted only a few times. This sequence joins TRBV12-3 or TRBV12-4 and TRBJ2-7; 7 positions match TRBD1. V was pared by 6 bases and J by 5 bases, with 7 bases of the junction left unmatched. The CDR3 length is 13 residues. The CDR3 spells CASSPTGVHEQYF. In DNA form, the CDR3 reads TGTGCCAGCAGCCCTACAGGGGTCCACGAGCAGTACTTC.

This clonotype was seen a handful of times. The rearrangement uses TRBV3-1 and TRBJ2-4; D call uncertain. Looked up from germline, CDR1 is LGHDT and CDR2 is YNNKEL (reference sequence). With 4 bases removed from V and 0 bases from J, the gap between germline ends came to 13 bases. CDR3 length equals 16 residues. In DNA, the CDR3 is TGTGCCAGCAGCCTCCGGGCGCGGCTAGCCAAAAACATTCAGTACTTC. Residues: CASSLRARLAKNIQYF.

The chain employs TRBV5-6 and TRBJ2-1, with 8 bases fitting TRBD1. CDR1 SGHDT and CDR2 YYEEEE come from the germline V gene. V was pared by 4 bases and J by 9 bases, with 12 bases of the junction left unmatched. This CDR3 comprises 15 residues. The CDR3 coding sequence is TGTGCCAGCAGCCGAAGGGACAGGATATCAACTGAGCAGTTCTTC. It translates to CASSRRDRISTEQFF.

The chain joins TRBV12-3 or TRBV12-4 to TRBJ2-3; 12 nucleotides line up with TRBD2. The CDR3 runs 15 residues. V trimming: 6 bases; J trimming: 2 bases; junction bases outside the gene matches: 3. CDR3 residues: CASSWTSGITDTQYF. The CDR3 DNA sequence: TGTGCCAGCAGCTGGACTAGCGGGATCACAGATACGCAGTATTTT.

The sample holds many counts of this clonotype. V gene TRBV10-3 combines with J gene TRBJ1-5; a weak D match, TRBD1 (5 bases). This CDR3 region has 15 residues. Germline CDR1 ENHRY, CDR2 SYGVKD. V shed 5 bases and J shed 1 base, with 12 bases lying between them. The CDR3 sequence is CAISQVGVSNQPQHF. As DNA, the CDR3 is TGTGCCATCAGTCAGGTAGGGGTGAGCAATCAGCCCCAGCATTTT.

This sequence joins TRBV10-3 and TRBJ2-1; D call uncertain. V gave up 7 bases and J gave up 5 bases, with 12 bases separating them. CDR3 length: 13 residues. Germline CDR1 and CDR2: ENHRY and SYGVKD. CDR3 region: CAITGHHDNEQFF. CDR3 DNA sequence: TGTGCCATCACCGGGCACCACGACAATGAGCAGTTCTTC.